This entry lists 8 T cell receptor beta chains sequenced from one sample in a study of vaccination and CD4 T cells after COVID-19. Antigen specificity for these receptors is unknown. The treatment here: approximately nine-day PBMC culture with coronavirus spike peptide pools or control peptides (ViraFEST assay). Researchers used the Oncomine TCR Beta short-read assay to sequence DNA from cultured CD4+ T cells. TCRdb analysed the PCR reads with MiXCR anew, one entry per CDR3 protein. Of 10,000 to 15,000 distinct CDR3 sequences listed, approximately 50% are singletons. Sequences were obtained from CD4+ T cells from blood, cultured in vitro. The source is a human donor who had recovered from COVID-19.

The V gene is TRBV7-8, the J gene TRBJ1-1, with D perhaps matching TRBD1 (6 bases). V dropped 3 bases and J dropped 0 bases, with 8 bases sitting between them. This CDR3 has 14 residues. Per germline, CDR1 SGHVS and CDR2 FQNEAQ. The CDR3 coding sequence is TGTGCCAGCAGCTTGAGGGGGATGAACACTGAAGCTTTCTTT. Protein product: CASSLRGMNTEAFF.

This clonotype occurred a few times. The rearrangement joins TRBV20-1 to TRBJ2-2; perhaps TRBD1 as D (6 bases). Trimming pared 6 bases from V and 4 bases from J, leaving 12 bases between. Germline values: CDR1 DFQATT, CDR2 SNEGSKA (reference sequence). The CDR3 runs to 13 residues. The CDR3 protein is CSANLGATGELFF. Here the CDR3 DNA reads TGCAGTGCCAATCTGGGGGCCACCGGGGAGCTGTTTTTT.

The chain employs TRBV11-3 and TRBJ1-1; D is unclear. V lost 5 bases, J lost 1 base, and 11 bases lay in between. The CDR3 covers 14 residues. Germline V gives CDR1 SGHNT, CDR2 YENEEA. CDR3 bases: TGTGCCAGCAGCCTGGGCCTAGAGAACACTGAAGCTTTCTTT. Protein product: CASSLGLENTEAFF. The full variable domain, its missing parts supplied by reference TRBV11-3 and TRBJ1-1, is EAGVVQSPRYKIIEKKQPVAFWCNPISGHNTLYWYLQNLGQGPELLIRYENEEAVDDSQLPKDRFSAERLKGVDSTLKIQPAELGDSAVYLCASSLGLENTEAFFGQGTRLTVV.

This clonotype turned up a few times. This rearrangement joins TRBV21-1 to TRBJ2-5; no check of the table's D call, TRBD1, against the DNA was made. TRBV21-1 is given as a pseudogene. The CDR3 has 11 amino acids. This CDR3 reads CARGQGRAQYF. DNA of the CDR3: TGTGCCAGGGGACAGGGGAGGGCCCAGTACTTC.

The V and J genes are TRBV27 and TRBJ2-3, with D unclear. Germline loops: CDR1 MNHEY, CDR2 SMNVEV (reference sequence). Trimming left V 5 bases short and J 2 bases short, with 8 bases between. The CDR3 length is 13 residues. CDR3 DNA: TGTGCCAGCAGTCTCCTCGACACAGATACGCAGTATTTT. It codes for CASSLLDTDTQYF.

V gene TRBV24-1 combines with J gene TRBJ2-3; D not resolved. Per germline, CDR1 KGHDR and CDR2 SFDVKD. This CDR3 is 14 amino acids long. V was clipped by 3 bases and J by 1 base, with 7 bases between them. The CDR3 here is CATSDTAGTDTQYF. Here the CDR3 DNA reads TGTGCCACCAGTGATACCGCGGGCACAGATACGCAGTATTTT.

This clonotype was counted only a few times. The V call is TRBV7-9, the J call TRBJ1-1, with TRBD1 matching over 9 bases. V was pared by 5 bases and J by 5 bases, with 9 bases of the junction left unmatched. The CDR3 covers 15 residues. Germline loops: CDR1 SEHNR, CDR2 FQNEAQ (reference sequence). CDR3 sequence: CASSPPGTGRTEAFF. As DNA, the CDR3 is TGTGCCAGCAGCCCCCCCGGGACAGGGAGGACTGAAGCTTTCTTT.

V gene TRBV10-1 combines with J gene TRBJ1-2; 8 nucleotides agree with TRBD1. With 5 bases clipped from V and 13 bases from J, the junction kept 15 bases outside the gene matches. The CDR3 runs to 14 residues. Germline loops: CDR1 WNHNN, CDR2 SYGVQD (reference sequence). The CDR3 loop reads CASSNRDRNFSCTF. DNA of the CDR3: TGCGCCAGCAGTAACCGGGACAGGAATTTTTCCTGCACCTTC.